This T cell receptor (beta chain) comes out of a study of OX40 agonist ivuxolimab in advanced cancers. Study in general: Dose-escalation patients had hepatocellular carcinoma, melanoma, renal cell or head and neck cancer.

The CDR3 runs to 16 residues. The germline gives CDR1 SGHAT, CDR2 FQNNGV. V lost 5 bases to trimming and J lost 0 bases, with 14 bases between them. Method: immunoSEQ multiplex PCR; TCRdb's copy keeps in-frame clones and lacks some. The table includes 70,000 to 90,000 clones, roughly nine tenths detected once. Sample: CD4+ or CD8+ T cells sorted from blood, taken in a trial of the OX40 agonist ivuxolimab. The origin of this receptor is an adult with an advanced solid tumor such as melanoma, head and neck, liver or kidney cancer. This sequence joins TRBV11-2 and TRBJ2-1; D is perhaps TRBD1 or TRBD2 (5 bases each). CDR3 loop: CASSPIWGSSYNEQFF. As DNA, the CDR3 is TGTGCCAGCAGCCCTATCTGGGGGAGCTCCTACAATGAGCAGTTCTTC.